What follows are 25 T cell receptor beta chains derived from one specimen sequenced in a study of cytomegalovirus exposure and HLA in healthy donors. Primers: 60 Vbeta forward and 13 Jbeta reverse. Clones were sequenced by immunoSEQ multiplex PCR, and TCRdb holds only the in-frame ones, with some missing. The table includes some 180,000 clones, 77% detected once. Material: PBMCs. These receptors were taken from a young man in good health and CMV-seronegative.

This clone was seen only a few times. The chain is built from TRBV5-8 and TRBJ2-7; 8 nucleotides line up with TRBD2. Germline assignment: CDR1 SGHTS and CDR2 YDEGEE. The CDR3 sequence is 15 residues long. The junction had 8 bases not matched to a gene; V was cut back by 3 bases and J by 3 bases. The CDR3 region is CASSWGLAGGYEQYF. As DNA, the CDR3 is TGTGCCAGCAGCTGGGGGCTAGCGGGTGGCTACGAGCAGTACTTC.

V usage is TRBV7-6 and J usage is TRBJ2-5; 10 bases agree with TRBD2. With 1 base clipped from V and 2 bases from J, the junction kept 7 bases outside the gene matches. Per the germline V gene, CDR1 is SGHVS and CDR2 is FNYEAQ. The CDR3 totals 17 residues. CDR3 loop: CASSLGASGSRQETQYF. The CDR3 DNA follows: TGTGCCAGCAGCTTAGGAGCTAGCGGGAGCCGGCAAGAGACCCAGTACTTC.

The CDR3 DNA is TGCGCCAGCAGCCTACGCTACGGACAGGGGATTTACGAGCAGTACTTC. It yields the protein CASSLRYGQGIYEQYF. This chain links TRBV4-3 with TRBJ2-7, with 9 positions matching TRBD1. From germline, CDR1 is LGHNA and CDR2 YSLEER. V dropped 4 bases and J dropped 4; count of bases not matched to a gene: 11. The CDR3 runs to 16 residues.

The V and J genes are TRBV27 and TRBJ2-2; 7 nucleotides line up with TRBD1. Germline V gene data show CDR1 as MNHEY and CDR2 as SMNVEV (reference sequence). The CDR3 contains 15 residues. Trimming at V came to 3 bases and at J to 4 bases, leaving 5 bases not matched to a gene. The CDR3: CASSFQDRVTGELFF. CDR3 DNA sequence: TGTGCCAGCAGTTTTCAAGACAGGGTCACCGGGGAGCTGTTTTTT.

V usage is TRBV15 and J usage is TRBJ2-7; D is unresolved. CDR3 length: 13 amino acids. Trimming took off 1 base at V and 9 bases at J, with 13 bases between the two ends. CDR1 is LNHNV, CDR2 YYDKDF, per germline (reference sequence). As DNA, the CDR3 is TGTGCCACCAGCAGAGTTAATGTAGTTCCGCAGTACTTC. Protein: CATSRVNVVPQYF.

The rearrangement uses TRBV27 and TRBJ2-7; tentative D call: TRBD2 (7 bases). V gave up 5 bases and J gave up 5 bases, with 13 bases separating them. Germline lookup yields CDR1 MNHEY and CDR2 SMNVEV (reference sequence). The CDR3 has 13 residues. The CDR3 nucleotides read TGTGCCAGCAGTCCCTCCGGGGGGCACGAGCAGTACTTC. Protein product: CASSPSGGHEQYF.

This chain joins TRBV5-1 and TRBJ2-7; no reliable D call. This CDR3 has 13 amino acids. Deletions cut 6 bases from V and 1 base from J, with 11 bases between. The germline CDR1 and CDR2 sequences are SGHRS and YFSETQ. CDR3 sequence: CASTPTESYEQYF. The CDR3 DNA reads TGCGCCAGCACCCCGACGGAGTCCTACGAGCAGTACTTC. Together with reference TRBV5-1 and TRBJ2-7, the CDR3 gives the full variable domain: KAGVTQTPRYLIKTRGQQVTLSCSPISGHRSVSWYQQTPGQGLQFLFEYFSETQRNKGNFPGRFSGRQFSNSRSEMNVSTLELGDSALYLCASTPTESYEQYFGPGTRLTVT.

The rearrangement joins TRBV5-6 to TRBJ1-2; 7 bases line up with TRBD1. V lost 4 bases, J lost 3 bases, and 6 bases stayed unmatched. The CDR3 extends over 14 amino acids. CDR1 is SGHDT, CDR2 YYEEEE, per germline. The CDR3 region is CASSPTGRYYGYTF. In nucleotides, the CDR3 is TGTGCCAGCAGCCCGACAGGGAGGTACTATGGCTACACCTTC. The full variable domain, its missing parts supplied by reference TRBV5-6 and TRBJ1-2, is DAGVTQSPTHLIKTRGQQVTLRCSPKSGHDTVSWYQQALGQGPQFIFQYYEEEERQRGNFPDRFSGHQFPNYSSELNVNALLLGDSALYLCASSPTGRYYGYTFGSGTRLTVV.

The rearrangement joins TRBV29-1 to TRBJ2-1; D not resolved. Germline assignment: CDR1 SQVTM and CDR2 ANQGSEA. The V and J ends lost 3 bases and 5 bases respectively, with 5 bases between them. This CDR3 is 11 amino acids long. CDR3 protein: CSVDRDNEQFF. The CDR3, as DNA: TGCAGCGTTGACCGGGACAATGAGCAGTTCTTC.

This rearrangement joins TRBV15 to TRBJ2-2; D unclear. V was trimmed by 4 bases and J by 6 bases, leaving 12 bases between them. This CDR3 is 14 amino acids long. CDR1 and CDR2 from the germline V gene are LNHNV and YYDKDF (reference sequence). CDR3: CATSMSIEAGELFF. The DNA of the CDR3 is TGTGCCACCAGCATGAGCATAGAGGCCGGGGAGCTGTTTTTT.

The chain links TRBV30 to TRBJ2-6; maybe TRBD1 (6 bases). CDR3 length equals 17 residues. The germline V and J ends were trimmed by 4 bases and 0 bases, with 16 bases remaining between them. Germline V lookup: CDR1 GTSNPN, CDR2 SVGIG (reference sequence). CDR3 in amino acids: CAWKVAGVLSGANVLTF. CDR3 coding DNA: TGTGCCTGGAAGGTGGCAGGGGTACTCTCTGGGGCCAACGTCCTGACTTTC. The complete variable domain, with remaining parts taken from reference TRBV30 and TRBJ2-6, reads SQTIHQWPATLVQPVGSPLSLECTVEGTSNPNLYWYRQAAGRGLQLLFYSVGIGQISSEVPQNLSASRPQDRQFILSSKKLLLSDSGFYLCAWKVAGVLSGANVLTFGAGSRLTVL.

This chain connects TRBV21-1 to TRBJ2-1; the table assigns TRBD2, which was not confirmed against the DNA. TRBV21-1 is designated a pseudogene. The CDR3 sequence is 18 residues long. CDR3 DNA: TGTGCCAGCAGCAAAGCCGAACTAGCGGGAAGGGGTTGGAATGAGCAGTTCTTC. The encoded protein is CASSKAELAGRGWNEQFF.

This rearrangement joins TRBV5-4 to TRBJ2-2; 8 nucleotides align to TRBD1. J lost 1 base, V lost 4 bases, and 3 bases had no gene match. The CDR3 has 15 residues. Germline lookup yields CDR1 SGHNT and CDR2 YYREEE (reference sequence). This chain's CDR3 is CASSVGTGNTGELFF. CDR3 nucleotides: TGTGCCAGCAGCGTAGGGACAGGGAACACCGGGGAGCTGTTTTTT.

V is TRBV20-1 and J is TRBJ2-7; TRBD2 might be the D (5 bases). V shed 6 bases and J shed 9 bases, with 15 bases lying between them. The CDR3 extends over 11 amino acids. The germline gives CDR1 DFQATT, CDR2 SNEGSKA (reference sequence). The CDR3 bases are TGCAGTGCCGGGGATAGGGCTGGGCAGTACTTC. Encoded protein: CSAGDRAGQYF.

CDR3 sequence: CAISESGGRDEQYF. In DNA form, the CDR3 reads TGTGCCATCAGTGAGTCGGGGGGGAGGGACGAGCAGTACTTC. The rearrangement joins TRBV10-3 to TRBJ2-7, with 7 bases that match TRBD2. The V segment lost 0 bases and the J segment 5 bases; nucleotides outside the gene matches: 4. The CDR3 length is 14 residues. From germline, CDR1 is ENHRY and CDR2 SYGVKD.

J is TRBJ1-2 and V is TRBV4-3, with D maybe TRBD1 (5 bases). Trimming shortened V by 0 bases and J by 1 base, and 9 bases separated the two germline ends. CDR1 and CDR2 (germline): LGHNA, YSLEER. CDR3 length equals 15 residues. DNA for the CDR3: TGCGCCAGCAGCCAAGATCTGGGGGGTAACTATGGCTACACCTTC. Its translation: CASSQDLGGNYGYTF.

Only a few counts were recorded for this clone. In DNA form, the CDR3 reads TGTGCCACCAGCAGGTATCGTGAGGAAACTCACGAGCAGTACTTC. Its protein product is CATSRYREETHEQYF. V and J are TRBV15 and TRBJ2-7, with unresolved D. Germline values: CDR1 LNHNV, CDR2 YYDKDF (reference sequence). The V end lost 3 bases, the J end lost 5 bases, and 17 bases lay between the germline ends. The CDR3 spans 15 residues.

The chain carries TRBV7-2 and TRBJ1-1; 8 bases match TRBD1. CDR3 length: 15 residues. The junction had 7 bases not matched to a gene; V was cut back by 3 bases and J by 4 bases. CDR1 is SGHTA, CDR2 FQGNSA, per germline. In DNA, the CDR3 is TGTGCCAGCAGCTTCCAGACAGGGGCTGGCACTGAAGCTTTCTTT. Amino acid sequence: CASSFQTGAGTEAFF.

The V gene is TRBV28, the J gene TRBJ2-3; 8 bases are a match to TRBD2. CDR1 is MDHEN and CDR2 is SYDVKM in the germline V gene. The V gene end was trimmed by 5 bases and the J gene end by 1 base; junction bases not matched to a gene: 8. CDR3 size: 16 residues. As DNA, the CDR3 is TGTGCCAGCAGTGACATGGGGCGGGGGGGCACAGATACGCAGTATTTT. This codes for CASSDMGRGGTDTQYF.

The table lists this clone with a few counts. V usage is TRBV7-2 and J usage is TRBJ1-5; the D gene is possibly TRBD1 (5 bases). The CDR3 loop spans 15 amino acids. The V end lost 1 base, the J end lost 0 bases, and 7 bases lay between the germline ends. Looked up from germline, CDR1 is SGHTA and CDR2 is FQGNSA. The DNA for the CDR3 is TGTGCCAGCAGCTTAGGGGGGGGTAGCAATCAGCCCCAGCATTTT. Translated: CASSLGGGSNQPQHF.

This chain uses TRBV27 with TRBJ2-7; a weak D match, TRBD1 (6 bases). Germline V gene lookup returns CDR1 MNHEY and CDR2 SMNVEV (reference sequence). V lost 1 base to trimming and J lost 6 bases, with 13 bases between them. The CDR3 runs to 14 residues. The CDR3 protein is CASSLLGGRSEQYF. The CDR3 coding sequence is TGTGCCAGCAGTTTATTAGGGGGACGGTCCGAGCAGTACTTC.

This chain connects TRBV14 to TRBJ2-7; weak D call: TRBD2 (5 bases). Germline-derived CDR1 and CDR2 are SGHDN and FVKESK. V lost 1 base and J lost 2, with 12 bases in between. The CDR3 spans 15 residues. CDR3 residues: CASSQGGAEAYEQYF. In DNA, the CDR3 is TGTGCCAGCAGCCAAGGGGGAGCGGAGGCCTACGAGCAGTACTTC.

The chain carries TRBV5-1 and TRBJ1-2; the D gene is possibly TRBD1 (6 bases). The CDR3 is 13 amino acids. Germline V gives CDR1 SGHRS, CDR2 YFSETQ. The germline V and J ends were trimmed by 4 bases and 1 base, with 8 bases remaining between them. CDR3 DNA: TGCGCCAGCAGCCAGGACAGTAACTATGGCTACACCTTC. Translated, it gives CASSQDSNYGYTF.

The DNA for the CDR3 is TGTGCCACCATCAGGAGCCGTTTGCGGGGCACAGATACGCAGTATTTT. The encoded protein is CATIRSRLRGTDTQYF. V and J are TRBV27 and TRBJ2-3; D might be TRBD2 (5 bases). Trimming took 10 bases from V and 1 from J, leaving 21 bases between them. CDR3 length: 16 amino acids. Germline CDR1 and CDR2: MNHEY and SMNVEV (reference sequence).

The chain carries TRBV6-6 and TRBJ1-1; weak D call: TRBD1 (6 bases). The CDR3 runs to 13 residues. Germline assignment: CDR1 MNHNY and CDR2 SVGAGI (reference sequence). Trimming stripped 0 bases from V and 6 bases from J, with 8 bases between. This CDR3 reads CASSYSKGAEAFF. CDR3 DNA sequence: TGTGCCAGCAGTTACTCAAAGGGGGCTGAAGCTTTCTTT.